Below are 4 T cell receptor beta chains sequenced from a single sample in a study of cytomegalovirus exposure and HLA in healthy donors listed by TCRdb under 2017. Library construction relied on the immunoSEQ multiplex PCR assay. For the multiplex PCR, a mixture combining 60 forward primers for TCR Vbeta segments and 13 reverse primers for TCR Jbeta segments was used. The table comes from immuneACCESS by way of TCRdb, which keeps in-frame sequences with V and J called. Part of the clones is missing from these tables; in studies checked, under half for an unresolved V gene and the rest for unknown reasons. In this sample the table shows under 120,000 clones, around 62% of which occur a single time. Of the sample, about 3.8% falls within the top ten clones. The sequenced material came from PBMCs. These TCRs come from a man between 25 and 39 years old in good health and CMV-seropositive.

This sequence joins TRBV2 and TRBJ1-2, with D possibly being TRBD1 (5 bases). In germline, CDR1 is SNHLY, CDR2 FYNNEI. Trimming left V 8 bases short and J 4 bases short, with 8 bases between. This CDR3 spans 11 amino acids. The CDR3 reads CASWGVYGYTF. The CDR3 DNA follows: TGTGCCAGCTGGGGGGTCTATGGCTACACCTTC.

V and J are TRBV4-1 and TRBJ2-5; tentatively, D is TRBD2 (7 bases). The CDR3 has 14 amino acids. Germline CDR1 reads MGHRA; CDR2 reads YSYEKL. V lost 3 bases to trimming and J lost 7 bases, with 15 bases between them. CDR3 nucleotides: TGCGCCAGCAGCCAGTTCGGGGGGCCGGCGACCCAGTACTTC. It codes for CASSQFGGPATQYF.

This chain uses TRBV4-2 with TRBJ2-7; 11 bases are shared with TRBD1. The CDR3 length is 17 residues. V gave up 4 bases and J gave up 4 bases; unmatched junction bases: 12. Germline values: CDR1 LGHNA, CDR2 YNFKEQ. The CDR3 region is CASSPHGDRGLWYEQYF. CDR3 in DNA: TGTGCCAGCAGCCCCCATGGGGACAGGGGGTTATGGTACGAGCAGTACTTC.

The J gene is TRBJ1-1, the V gene TRBV19, with D possibly matching TRBD1 (5 bases). Germline CDR1 reads LNHDA; CDR2 reads SQIVND (reference sequence). Trimming took 2 bases from V and 10 from J, leaving 8 bases between them. The CDR3 is 11 amino acids. Here the CDR3 DNA reads TGTGCCAGTAGTATATGGACAAGAGCTTTCTTT. It specifies CASSIWTRAFF.